These 10 T cell receptor beta chains were all obtained from the same sample, sequenced in a study of Graves' ophthalmopathy and Graves' hyperthyroidism listed by TCRdb under 2018. This sample was sequenced with an Illumina HiSeq 2000. For repertoire sequencing, the TCR beta CDR3 regions were amplified from RNA transcripts. A first-round RT-PCR used HTBI primers with the Qiagen OneStep RT-PCR kit, followed by a second-round multiplex PCR, size selection and purification. TCRdb cleaned the public reads at Q25 with fastp, built clones with MiXCR and kept in-frame beta chains. Each CDR3 protein gets just one entry, which takes the most common genes and DNA from the rows behind it. In this sample the table shows 350,000 to 450,000 distinct CDR3 sequences, around 18% of which occur a single time. The leading ten clones occupy around 1.4% of the sample. The source material was peripheral blood. The receptors here all came from a woman younger than 35 with Graves' ophthalmopathy. Donor details come from another sample of the same person, matched by shared clones.

This clonotype was counted many times. This chain uses TRBV24-1 with TRBJ1-5; the match to TRBD1 covers 8 bases. The V and J ends lost 4 bases and 5 bases, in that order; junction bases with no gene match: 6. CDR1 and CDR2 (germline): KGHDR, SFDVKD. The CDR3 spans 15 residues. As DNA, the CDR3 is TGTGCCACCAGTGACGACGGACAGGGATATCAGCCCCAGCATTTT. Residues: CATSDDGQGYQPQHF.

This clonotype was counted many times. The chain uses TRBV12-3 or TRBV12-4 and TRBJ2-5; D not resolved. The CDR3 runs 13 residues. V was clipped by 6 bases and J by 10 bases, with 18 bases between them. Written as DNA, the CDR3 is TGTGCCAGCAGCCCTGGACGGGCGACGGACCAGTACTTC. Encoded protein: CASSPGRATDQYF.

This clonotype was seen many times. The chain joins TRBV6-1 to TRBJ1-2; D remains ambiguous. Germline V lookup: CDR1 MNHNS, CDR2 SASEGT. Trimming shortened V by 1 base and J by 4 bases, and 7 bases separated the two germline ends. This CDR3 has 13 residues. The CDR3 loop is CASSEVPGYGYTF. CDR3 bases: TGTGCCAGCAGTGAAGTCCCAGGCTATGGCTACACCTTC.

This clonotype showed up many times. The chain joins TRBV6-2 or TRBV6-3 to TRBJ1-5; D might be TRBD1 (6 bases). The V and J ends lost 2 bases and 5 bases respectively, with 10 bases between them. This CDR3 is built from 14 residues. The germline V gene has CDR1 MNHEY and CDR2 SVGEGT. The CDR3 reads CASSYETGYQPQHF. CDR3 nucleotides: TGTGCCAGCAGTTACGAGACAGGATATCAGCCCCAGCATTTT.

This clonotype was picked up a small number of times. This chain joins TRBV6-5 and TRBJ2-7; TRBD1 matches at 7 bases. V trimming: 0 bases; J trimming: 6 bases; junction bases outside the gene matches: 11. The CDR3 covers 16 residues. Germline CDR1 reads MNHEY; CDR2 reads SVGAGI. CDR3 residues: CASSYSGTTGPIEQYF. DNA for the CDR3: TGTGCCAGCAGTTACTCCGGGACGACAGGGCCCATCGAGCAGTACTTC.

This clonotype occurred many times. In DNA, the CDR3 is TGTGCCAGCAGTATACAGGGGGCGTATCAGCCCCAGCATTTT. Translated, it gives CASSIQGAYQPQHF. The chain combines TRBV12-3 or TRBV12-4 with TRBJ1-5, with 9 bases aligning to TRBD1. The length of the CDR3 is 14 residues. V gave up 5 bases and J gave up 5 bases; unmatched junction bases: 4.

This clonotype was counted a single time. The chain has TRBV6-2 or TRBV6-3 and TRBJ2-2; no definite D call. V was clipped by 1 base and J by 5 bases, with 8 bases between them. The germline CDR1 and CDR2 sequences are MNHEY and SVGEGT. The CDR3 runs to 14 residues. The CDR3 coding sequence is TGTGCCAGCAGTTACTATGACTGGACCGGGGAGCTGTTTTTT. Amino acids: CASSYYDWTGELFF.

In this sample, this clonotype turned up many times. The V and J genes are TRBV6-2 or TRBV6-3 and TRBJ2-4; TRBD1 might be the D (6 bases). Germline CDR1 MNHEY, CDR2 SVGEGT. The length of the CDR3 is 16 residues. The V end was cut by 2 bases, the J end by 1 base, with 12 bases between. The CDR3 nucleotides read TGTGCCAGCAGTTACGAAGTGAGGGGGGCCAAAAACATTCAGTACTTC. This sequence encodes CASSYEVRGAKNIQYF.

A few counts support this clonotype. The chain carries TRBV6-1 and TRBJ1-3; D remains ambiguous. The CDR3 runs to 10 residues. Per germline, CDR1 MNHNS and CDR2 SASEGT. The ends were cut back, 6 bases at V and 7 bases at J, with 4 bases in the middle. CDR3 DNA sequence: TGTGCCAGCAGGGACAACACCATATATTTT. Encoded protein: CASRDNTIYF.

This clonotype was seen at least ten times. The rearrangement joins TRBV12-3 or TRBV12-4 to TRBJ2-7; 11 bases are a match to TRBD2. The length of the CDR3 is 14 residues. With V trimmed by 3 bases and J by 2 bases, 0 bases remained unmatched. CDR3 coding DNA: TGTGCCAGCAGTTTGACTAGCGGGACCTACGAGCAGTACTTC. Its protein product is CASSLTSGTYEQYF.